Listed below are T cell receptor beta chains from one sample, sequenced in a study of CD8+ T cells in alopecia areata. The method was immunoSEQ multiplex PCR; TCRdb's version includes in-frame clones alone and lacks a portion of them. Of 150,000 or so clones in the sample, around 47% were seen once. The sequencing input was CD4+ T cells sorted from blood. These receptors were taken from a human donor with alopecia areata. Each CDR3 is given with its conserved first and last residue. D genes are given only for firm matches. Only part of the rows carry a size: once, few, many, or a class if the clone is expanded.

CDR3nt,CDR3aa,v_gene,d_gene,j_gene,abundance
TGTGCCAGCAGCTTGGACGATCTATACAATGAGCAGTTCTTC,CASSLDDLYNEQFF,TRBV11-3,-,TRBJ2-1,-
TGTGCCTGGAGTGTACCCGGGATCCCGCAAGGTCCCTATGGCTACACCTTC,CAWSVPGIPQGPYGYTF,TRBV30,-,TRBJ1-2,-
TGTGCCAGCAGTTTTCGGTTCGAGCAGTACTTC,CASSFRFEQYF,TRBV6-1,-,TRBJ2-7,-
TGTGCCAGTAGTATAGGAGGGGTTCAGTACTTC,CASSIGGVQYF,TRBV19,-,TRBJ2-4,-
TGTGCCAGCACAGGGTTAATCATTGGAAACACCATATATTTT,CASTGLIIGNTIYF,TRBV2,-,TRBJ1-3,-
TGTGCCAGCAGTTCCAAGGAGGCTCAGCCCCAGCATTTT,CASSSKEAQPQHF,TRBV27,-,TRBJ1-5,-
TGTGCTAGTGGTCCCCCGTGGTCCGGGGAGCTGTTTTTT,CASGPPWSGELFF,TRBV12-5,-,TRBJ2-2,few
TGTGCCAGCAGGGGGACCTTCACAGATACGCAGTATTTT,CASRGTFTDTQYF,TRBV5-4,-,TRBJ2-3,-
TGTGCCAGCAGCGTAGGGACTAGCAACATTCAGTACTTC,CASSVGTSNIQYF,TRBV9,TRBD2,TRBJ2-4,-
TGTGCCAGCAGTTTGGGGACTAGCGGAACATTAGAGACCCAGTACTTC,CASSLGTSGTLETQYF,TRBV27,TRBD2,TRBJ2-5,-
TGTGCCAGCAGCTCAGAGACCGGAGGGGAGCTGTTTTTT,CASSSETGGELFF,TRBV7-9,-,TRBJ2-2,-
TGCGCCAGCACCCCCCGCGGGGGGACCACAGATACGCAGTATTTT,CASTPRGGTTDTQYF,TRBV5-1,TRBD2,TRBJ2-3,few
TGTGCCAGCGCCCTAGCGGATTACAATGAGCAGTTCTTC,CASALADYNEQFF,TRBV6-1,TRBD2,TRBJ2-1,-
TGTGCCAGCAGCCTTGGGTACCAAGAGACCCAGTACTTC,CASSLGYQETQYF,TRBV7-3,-,TRBJ2-5,few
TGTGCCAGCTCGACGGTTGGTTCCAATCAGCCCCAGCATTTT,CASSTVGSNQPQHF,TRBV18,-,TRBJ1-5,-
TGCGCCAGCAGCTTGGGGGTCGGGGAGACCCAGTACTTC,CASSLGVGETQYF,TRBV5-1,-,TRBJ2-5,-
TGTGCCTGGAGTGTAACAGCGGGGTTAGGCGAGCAGTACTTC,CAWSVTAGLGEQYF,TRBV30,TRBD2,TRBJ2-7,-
TGCAGCGTCTGGGCGGGGTTCGATGGCTACACCTTC,CSVWAGFDGYTF,TRBV29-1,-,TRBJ1-2,-
TGTGCCAGCAGCTTTGGCAATCAGCCCCAGCATTTT,CASSFGNQPQHF,TRBV2,-,TRBJ1-5,-
TGTGCCACCAGCGGAGGGGGTTCTGGGGCCAACGTCCTGACTTTC,CATSGGGSGANVLTF,TRBV15,-,TRBJ2-6,-
TGTGCCAGCAGCCCCAATCTAGCGGGAGTCAATGAGCAGTTCTTC,CASSPNLAGVNEQFF,TRBV11-1,TRBD2,TRBJ2-1,-
TGTGCCAGCAGCTTGGGTAGCGGGAGTCGGGAGACCCAGTACTTC,CASSLGSGSRETQYF,TRBV7-9,TRBD2,TRBJ2-5,-
TGTGCCAGCAGCGTATTCGGCAATGAGCAGTTCTTC,CASSVFGNEQFF,TRBV9,-,TRBJ2-1,-
TGTGCCAGCAGTAAGACAGGGATCTATGGCTACACCTTC,CASSKTGIYGYTF,TRBV6-5,TRBD1,TRBJ1-2,-
TGTGCCAGCAGCTCTCGGACGTCGAATGAAGCTTTCTTT,CASSSRTSNEAFF,TRBV11-2,-,TRBJ1-1,-
TGTGCCAGCACCGGAGGAATAGGAGAGACCCAGTACTTC,CASTGGIGETQYF,TRBV28,-,TRBJ2-5,few
TGCAGCGTTAAGGAGACAGGGCATCAGCCCCAGCATTTT,CSVKETGHQPQHF,TRBV29-1,TRBD1,TRBJ1-5,-
TGTGCCAGTAAGGCCAGGATCTCTAACTATGGCTACACCTTC,CASKARISNYGYTF,TRBV27,-,TRBJ1-2,-
TGCGCCAGCAGCCAAGATACGGGCGGGAAGATCTACAATGAGCAGTTCTTC,CASSQDTGGKIYNEQFF,TRBV4-1,-,TRBJ2-1,-
TGCAGCGGTGGACTAGCGGGAGGCGGATTAGGGGGTGAGCAGTTCTTC,CSGGLAGGGLGGEQFF,TRBV29-1,TRBD2,TRBJ2-1,few
TGCAGCGTTGATTTTCTACAGGGCCGCCCCTACGAGCAGTACTTC,CSVDFLQGRPYEQYF,TRBV29-1,-,TRBJ2-7,-
TGTGCCAGCAGCTTAGTGAGCAGGAAAGCTTTCTTT,CASSLVSRKAFF,TRBV7-2,-,TRBJ1-1,-
TGTGCCAGCAGCCCCACCGCTCTAGGCCCCGAGCGGGAGACCCAGTACTTC,CASSPTALGPERETQYF,TRBV7-3,-,TRBJ2-5,-
TGTGCCTGGAGTGGTGGACTCCGCTATGGCTACACCTTC,CAWSGGLRYGYTF,TRBV30,-,TRBJ1-2,-
TGCAGCGTTGGGGACGGAGGATTGTCATGGTACTTC,CSVGDGGLSWYF,TRBV29-1,-,TRBJ2-7,-
TGTGCCAGCAGCACGCGGACAGACTATGGCTACACCTTC,CASSTRTDYGYTF,TRBV7-2,-,TRBJ1-2,-
TGTGCCAGCAGCGCGACTAGCGTTTATGAGCAGTTCTTC,CASSATSVYEQFF,TRBV7-2,TRBD2,TRBJ2-1,-
TGCAGCGTTGAGGCTAGCGGGAGAAACAATGAGCAGTTCTTC,CSVEASGRNNEQFF,TRBV29-1,TRBD2,TRBJ2-1,-
TGTGCCAGCAGCTTGTGGGATTGGAACACTGAAGCTTTCTTT,CASSLWDWNTEAFF,TRBV5-6,-,TRBJ1-1,-
TGTGCCAGCAGTTCCTCCGTCTGGGGGGCAGTAGCCAAAAACATTCAGTACTTC,CASSSSVWGAVAKNIQYF,TRBV27,-,TRBJ2-4,-
TGTGCCAGCAGCTTAGGGGGGAACACCGGGGAGCTGTTTTTT,CASSLGGNTGELFF,TRBV2,-,TRBJ2-2,-
TGTGCCAGCTCACCACTCGGTCGCGGGGTCGACACTGAAGCTTTCTTT,CASSPLGRGVDTEAFF,TRBV18,-,TRBJ1-1,few
TGTGCCAGCAGTCCGGGGGGACAATACGAGCAGTACTTC,CASSPGGQYEQYF,TRBV6-1,-,TRBJ2-7,few
TGTGCCAGCAGTTTATTTGGGGGGTCGGGTGGCTACACCTTC,CASSLFGGSGGYTF,TRBV27,-,TRBJ1-2,-
TGTGCCAGCAGCTTAGTACGGCTAGCCCCCGGCAATGAGCAGTTCTTC,CASSLVRLAPGNEQFF,TRBV11-2,-,TRBJ2-1,few
TGTGCCAGCAGTGAAAGGGGTAGCTGGACCTACGAGCAGTACTTC,CASSERGSWTYEQYF,TRBV6-1,-,TRBJ2-7,-
TGCGCCAGCAGCGGGGGCGGGGGCGCGGAGACCCAGTACTTC,CASSGGGGAETQYF,TRBV5-1,-,TRBJ2-5,-